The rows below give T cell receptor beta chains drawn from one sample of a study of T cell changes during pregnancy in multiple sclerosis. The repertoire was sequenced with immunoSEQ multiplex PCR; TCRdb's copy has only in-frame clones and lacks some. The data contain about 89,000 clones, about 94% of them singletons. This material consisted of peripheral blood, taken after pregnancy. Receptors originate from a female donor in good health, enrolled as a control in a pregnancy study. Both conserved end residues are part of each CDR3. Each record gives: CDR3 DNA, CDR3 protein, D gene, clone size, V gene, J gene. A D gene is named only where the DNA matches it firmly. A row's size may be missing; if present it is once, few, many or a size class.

TGTGCCAGCAGTTTAACCCTTCCGTTAGCGAGCTCCTACAATGAGCAGTTCTTC	CASSLTLPLASSYNEQFF	-	-	TRBV27	TRBJ2-1
TGCGCCAGCAGCTTGAAGGCTAGCGGGAGCTATGAGCAGTTCTTC	CASSLKASGSYEQFF	TRBD2	-	TRBV5-1	TRBJ2-1
TGTGCCAGCAGCTTGGACGGCGGGAACGGGTACGAGCAGTACTTC	CASSLDGGNGYEQYF	-	-	TRBV5-5	TRBJ2-7
TGCGCCAGCAGCTCCGGGACTAGCGGCAACAATGAGCAGTTCTTC	CASSSGTSGNNEQFF	TRBD2	-	TRBV5-1	TRBJ2-1
TGTGCCAGCAGTAAACAGGGATCAGTCGACGAGCAGTACTTC	CASSKQGSVDEQYF	-	-	TRBV25-1	TRBJ2-7
TGTGCCAGCAGCATCGGGACAGCCCCTGAAGCTTTCTTT	CASSIGTAPEAFF	TRBD1	-	TRBV5-6	TRBJ1-1
TGCGCCAGCAGCTTGCCGCAGGGGCCCAGCGGGAGCTCCTACAATGAGCAGTTCTTC	CASSLPQGPSGSSYNEQFF	TRBD2	-	TRBV5-1	TRBJ2-1
TGCAGCGTAGGGACTAGCGGGCACACCAGCACAGATACGCAGTATTTT	CSVGTSGHTSTDTQYF	TRBD2	-	TRBV29-1	TRBJ2-3
TGTGCCAGCAGCCCCGGGACGGTGGAAGGGGGTCGGAACTTC	CASSPGTVEGGRNF	-	-	TRBV7-8	TRBJ2-7
TGTGCCAGCAGCCTACATGGGCGGGAGCAGCAGTTCTTC	CASSLHGREQQFF	TRBD2	-	TRBV4-2	TRBJ2-1
TGTGCCAGCAGTTTCCCCTATGGTAGCGGGAGGGCAGATACGCAGTATTTT	CASSFPYGSGRADTQYF	TRBD2	-	TRBV28	TRBJ2-3
TGTGCCAGCAGGGCGGGACAGGGGAGAACCGGGGAGCTGTTTTTT	CASRAGQGRTGELFF	-	-	TRBV21-1	TRBJ2-2
TGCAGCGTTGAAGCGTTGAGAACTAGCGGGATCACAGATACGCAGTATTTT	CSVEALRTSGITDTQYF	TRBD2	-	TRBV29-1	TRBJ2-3
TGTGCCAGCAGTTACAGGGACTCTTCCTACGAGCAGTACTTC	CASSYRDSSYEQYF	-	few	TRBV6-5	TRBJ2-7
TGCGCCAGCAGCTTTGGGCGGGTAAACACCGGGGAGCTGTTTTTT	CASSFGRVNTGELFF	-	-	TRBV5-1	TRBJ2-2
TGCGCCAGCAGCTTGGATGCGGCAGGGCGAGGCTACACCTTC	CASSLDAAGRGYTF	-	-	TRBV5-1	TRBJ1-2
TGTGCCTGGAGTGAGGGACAGGGGGCCCACAATGAGCAGTTCTTC	CAWSEGQGAHNEQFF	TRBD1	-	TRBV30	TRBJ2-1
TGTGCCAGCAGTTACTCGGCTCCCGACTCCTACGAGCAGTACTTC	CASSYSAPDSYEQYF	-	-	TRBV6-5	TRBJ2-7
TGCAGCGCTGGACAGGGTAGTAAAAAAGAGACCCAGTACTTC	CSAGQGSKKETQYF	TRBD1	-	TRBV29-1	TRBJ2-5
TGCAGCGTTGAGGGCAGAACCTACAATGAGCAGTTCTTC	CSVEGRTYNEQFF	-	-	TRBV29-1	TRBJ2-1
TGTGCCAGCTCACCATCAGAGGGGGCGAGCGAAAAACTGTTTTTT	CASSPSEGASEKLFF	TRBD1	-	TRBV18	TRBJ1-4
TGTGCCAGCAGGGACAGAGCTGATCGATCCTACAATGAGCAGTTCTTC	CASRDRADRSYNEQFF	-	-	TRBV27	TRBJ2-1
TGTGCCAGTAGTGACCGACAGGGGAACACTGAAGCTTTCTTT	CASSDRQGNTEAFF	TRBD1	-	TRBV19	TRBJ1-1
TGCGCCAGCAGCCAGCGGGAGGGATCCTACGAGCAGTACTTC	CASSQREGSYEQYF	TRBD2	-	TRBV4-1	TRBJ2-7
TGTGCCAGCAGTTTATCGACCGGGACAGGGCACAACGAGCAGTACTTC	CASSLSTGTGHNEQYF	TRBD1	-	TRBV27	TRBJ2-7
TGTGCCAGCAGTTCCATGGCAGGGGGACAAGAGACCCAGTACTTC	CASSSMAGGQETQYF	TRBD1	-	TRBV2	TRBJ2-5
TGTGCCAGCAGCCCCACCACAGGGAGTGGCAATCAGCCCCAGCATTTT	CASSPTTGSGNQPQHF	-	-	TRBV7-9	TRBJ1-5
TGTGCCAGCATCCCCGGGGCGAACACCGGGGAGCTGTTTTTT	CASIPGANTGELFF	-	-	TRBV2	TRBJ2-2
TGTGCCAGCAGTGAAACAGTAAACACCGGGGAGCTGTTTTTT	CASSETVNTGELFF	-	-	TRBV25-1	TRBJ2-2
TGTGCCAGCAGCCCGGAGGAGGGGTTCTACGAGCAGTACTTC	CASSPEEGFYEQYF	-	-	TRBV9	TRBJ2-7
TGTGCCAGCAGCTTGGAGGCAGCGGGAAACACCGGGGAGCTGTTTTTT	CASSLEAAGNTGELFF	TRBD2	-	TRBV5-5	TRBJ2-2
TGTGCCAGCAGCATCGCGGAGACCACAGATACGCAGTATTTT	CASSIAETTDTQYF	-	-	TRBV9	TRBJ2-3
TGTGCCAGCAGTTACGGACAGTTATACGAGCAGTACTTC	CASSYGQLYEQYF	-	-	TRBV6-6	TRBJ2-7
TGTGCCAGCAGCCCCGACAGACGTTCTGAAGCTTTCTTT	CASSPDRRSEAFF	-	-	TRBV7-2	TRBJ1-1
TGTGCCAGCAGCAGTACAGGGTTCAACACCGGGGAGCTGTTTTTT	CASSSTGFNTGELFF	-	-	TRBV6-5	TRBJ2-2
TGTGCCAGCAGCTTGGCTAGCGGGAGGACCCTCTACGAGCAGTACTTC	CASSLASGRTLYEQYF	TRBD2	-	TRBV5-6	TRBJ2-7
TGCGCCAGCAGCTCAGAACAGGGGAACTATGGCTACACCTTC	CASSSEQGNYGYTF	TRBD1	-	TRBV5-1	TRBJ1-2
TGCGCCAGCAATCTAGTTACCGGGTACGAAAAACTGTTTTTT	CASNLVTGYEKLFF	-	-	TRBV23-1	TRBJ1-4
TGTGCCAGTAGTATAACCTACTGGACAGGCACAGATACGCAGTATTTT	CASSITYWTGTDTQYF	-	-	TRBV19	TRBJ2-3
TGCAGCGTTGAAGAGGGACAGGGAGCGTTTGGAGCTTTCTTT	CSVEEGQGAFGAFF	TRBD1	-	TRBV29-1	TRBJ1-1
TGTGCCAGCAGTTTTCAAAACAGGGACCGGGGCTACACCTTC	CASSFQNRDRGYTF	-	-	TRBV6-5	TRBJ1-2
TGTGCCAGCAGCTTGGGCACTTTAGCGGGACGGAGTCAAGAGACCCAGTACTTC	CASSLGTLAGRSQETQYF	TRBD2	-	TRBV5-5	TRBJ2-5
TGTGCCAGCAGCCCAGACAGGGCAACTAATGAAAAACTGTTTTTT	CASSPDRATNEKLFF	TRBD1	-	TRBV4-2	TRBJ1-4
TGCAGCGTTGCTAGCCCGAAAGTAGAGACCCAGTACTTC	CSVASPKVETQYF	-	-	TRBV29-1	TRBJ2-5
TGTGCCAGCAGTTACTTGGAGACCCAGTACTTC	CASSYLETQYF	-	-	TRBV2	TRBJ2-5
TGTGCCAGCAGTTTAAATTGGGGACAGGGCCCCGAGCAGTACTTC	CASSLNWGQGPEQYF	TRBD1	-	TRBV28	TRBJ2-7
TGCGCCAGCAGCTTCGAATTACAGGGCTGGCTAATGAACACTGAAGCTTTCTTT	CASSFELQGWLMNTEAFF	-	-	TRBV5-1	TRBJ1-1
TGTGCCAGCAGTTTTCAAGAAAAACTGTTTTTT	CASSFQEKLFF	-	-	TRBV28	TRBJ1-4
TGTGCCACGTCTAGCGGGTCCTACAATGAGCAGTTCTTC	CATSSGSYNEQFF	TRBD2	-	TRBV6-1	TRBJ2-1
TGTGCCAGCTCACGGGAGACAGGCGAAAAACTGTTTTTT	CASSRETGEKLFF	-	-	TRBV18	TRBJ1-4
TGTGCCAGCAGCCCACGGACAGGGACGGCCTACGAGCAGTACTTC	CASSPRTGTAYEQYF	TRBD1	-	TRBV5-5	TRBJ2-7
TGTGCCAGCAGCTCCGACAGGACTTATGGCTACACCTTC	CASSSDRTYGYTF	-	-	TRBV7-2	TRBJ1-2
TGTGCCATCAGGCGGGACGGACAGGGGCGAAATAGCAATCAGCCCCAGCATTTT	CAIRRDGQGRNSNQPQHF	TRBD1	-	TRBV10-3	TRBJ1-5
TGTGCCATCAGTGAGTCGAAGTTTAGCGGGAAGGACACCGGGGAGCTGTTTTTT	CAISESKFSGKDTGELFF	TRBD2	-	TRBV10-3	TRBJ2-2